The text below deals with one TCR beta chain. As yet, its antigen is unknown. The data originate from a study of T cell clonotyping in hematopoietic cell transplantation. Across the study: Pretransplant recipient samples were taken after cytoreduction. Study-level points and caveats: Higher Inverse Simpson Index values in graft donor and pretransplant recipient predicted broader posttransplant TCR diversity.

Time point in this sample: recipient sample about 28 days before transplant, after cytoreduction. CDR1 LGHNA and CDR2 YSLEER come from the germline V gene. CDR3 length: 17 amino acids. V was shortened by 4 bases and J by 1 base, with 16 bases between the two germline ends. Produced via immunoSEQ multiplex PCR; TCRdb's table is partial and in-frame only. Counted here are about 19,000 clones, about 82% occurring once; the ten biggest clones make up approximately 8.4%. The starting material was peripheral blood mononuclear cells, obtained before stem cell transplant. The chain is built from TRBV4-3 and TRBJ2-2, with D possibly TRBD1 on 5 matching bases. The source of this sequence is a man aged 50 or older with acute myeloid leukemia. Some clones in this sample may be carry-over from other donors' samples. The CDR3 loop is CASSPRGREKNTGELFF. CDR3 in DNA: TGCGCCAGCAGCCCCCGCGGCAGGGAAAAGAACACCGGGGAGCTGTTTTTT.